The 15 T cell receptor beta chains presented below share a single source sample, sequenced in a study of shared clonotypes between healthy human individuals (dated by TCRdb to the early 2020s). The library was prepared using the immunoSEQ multiplex PCR assay. Drawn from immuneACCESS, this table holds only the in-frame rearrangements with V and J called that TCRdb kept. Clones are partly lost; checked studies trace under half to an unresolved V gene and leave the rest unexplained. The sample table shows 2.3 million or so clones, and approximately 95% are seen once. In total, the top ten clones hold about 0.37% of the sample. Material for sequencing was naive CD4+ T cells from PBMCs. Taken with the paper, the label for cell subset or site translates to: CD45RA+ positively selected. The receptors stem from a man aged 18 to 30 in good health. Some clones in this sample may be carry-over from other donors' samples.

On this clone: At one boundary the junction diverges from the germline segment, which might be a read error. The chain recombines TRBV5-6 with TRBJ2-6; possible D gene TRBD2, 5 bases. This CDR3 region has 17 residues. Germline V gene lookup returns CDR1 SGHDT and CDR2 YYEEEE. CDR3 protein: CASSLFRMGAGANVLTF. CDR3 DNA sequence: TGTGCCAGCAGCTTGTTCCGAATGGGAGCTGGTGCCAACGTCCTGACTTTC.

Turning to this clone: This specimen includes other DNA sequences encoding the same CDR3. The gene calls are TRBV2 and TRBJ2-5; D is possibly TRBD1 (6 bases). Germline V lookup: CDR1 SNHLY, CDR2 FYNNEI. V shed 3 bases and J shed 3 bases, with 11 bases lying between them. The CDR3 length is 14 residues. CDR3 protein: CASSERQGKETQYF. The CDR3 nucleotides read TGTGCCAGCAGTGAGCGGCAGGGGAAAGAGACCCAGTACTTC.

The J gene is TRBJ1-2, the V gene TRBV6-4; 11 bases agree with TRBD1. Germline CDR1 and CDR2: MRHNA and SNTAGT. Germline trimming cut 6 bases from V and 2 bases from J; bases unmatched to any gene: 5. The CDR3 has 15 residues. The CDR3 DNA reads as TGTGCCAGCAGCCCCCGGGACAGGGGGAACTATGGCTACACCTTC. Amino acid sequence: CASSPRDRGNYGYTF.

This chain joins TRBV25-1 and TRBJ2-7, with 11 bases fitting TRBD2. The CDR3 consists of 15 residues. Losses at the gene ends were 5 bases for V and 2 bases for J; bases not matched to a gene: 5. Germline assignment: CDR1 MGHDK and CDR2 SYGVNS. The CDR3 nucleotides read TGTGCCAGCAGTACAGTAGCGGGAGGGCCCTACGAGCAGTACTTC. It is translated as CASSTVAGGPYEQYF.

The gene calls are TRBV7-2 and TRBJ2-7; D is unresolved. Trimming pared 0 bases from V and 6 bases from J, leaving 12 bases between. Germline V CDR1 and CDR2: SGHTA, FQGNSA. CDR3 length: 14 amino acids. CDR3 in amino acids: CASSLAASPGEQYF. CDR3 bases: TGTGCCAGCAGCTTAGCGGCTTCGCCAGGCGAGCAGTACTTC.

The rearrangement uses TRBV5-1 and TRBJ2-1; the D gene could be TRBD1 or TRBD2 (5 bases each). The CDR3 has 16 residues. Germline CDR1 reads SGHRS; CDR2 reads YFSETQ. The V and J ends lost 5 bases and 0 bases respectively, with 15 bases between them. CDR3 nucleotide sequence: TGCGCCAGCAGTCGAGGGGATATCAGCTCCTACAATGAGCAGTTCTTC. It codes for CASSRGDISSYNEQFF.

The V and J genes are TRBV27 and TRBJ2-5, with TRBD1 matching 9 bases. V lost 0 bases to trimming and J lost 4 bases; unmatched junction nucleotides: 9. Looked up from germline, CDR1 is MNHEY and CDR2 is SMNVEV (reference sequence). CDR3 size: 17 residues. CDR3 region: CASSLSPETGGSETQYF. In DNA form, the CDR3 reads TGTGCCAGCAGTTTATCACCCGAGACAGGGGGTTCAGAGACCCAGTACTTC.

The V gene is TRBV9, the J gene TRBJ2-1; 8 bases fit TRBD2. CDR1 SGDLS and CDR2 YYNGEE come from the germline V gene. The CDR3 contains 14 residues. The junction had 6 bases not matched to a gene; V was cut back by 2 bases and J by 8 bases. CDR3 residues: CASSVSGSGHEQFF. The DNA for the CDR3 is TGTGCCAGCAGCGTCAGCGGGAGTGGGCATGAGCAGTTCTTC. The complete variable domain, with remaining parts taken from reference TRBV9 and TRBJ2-1, reads DSGVTQTPKHLITATGQRVTLRCSPRSGDLSVYWYQQSLDQGLQFLIQYYNGEERAKGNILERFSAQQFPDLHSELNLSSLELGDSALYFCASSVSGSGHEQFFGPGTRLTVL.

The chain links TRBV28 to TRBJ1-5, with unresolved D. Germline CDR1 MDHEN, CDR2 SYDVKM. The CDR3 consists of 16 residues. V gave up 3 bases and J gave up 0 bases, with 12 bases separating them. The CDR3 DNA reads as TGTGCCAGCAGTTTTTGGGTAGGTCATAGCAATCAGCCCCAGCATTTT. Its protein product is CASSFWVGHSNQPQHF.

The chain couples TRBV19 to TRBJ2-3; tentatively, D is TRBD2 (6 bases). Germline V CDR1 and CDR2: LNHDA, SQIVND (reference sequence). The CDR3 is 13 residues long. The germline V and J ends were trimmed by 11 bases and 2 bases, with 14 bases remaining between them. The CDR3 DNA is TGTGCCTCGACGGGAGAGATCACAGATACGCAGTATTTT. As protein: CASTGEITDTQYF.

A word on this clone: The same CDR3 arises from other DNA sequences in this sample as well. V usage is TRBV11-2 and J usage is TRBJ2-2, with D hard to call. The CDR3 is 13 amino acids. Deletions cut 3 bases from V and 4 bases from J, with 6 bases between. The germline gives CDR1 SGHAT, CDR2 FQNNGV. The chain's CDR3 is CASSLAATGELFF. CDR3 DNA: TGTGCCAGCAGCTTGGCCGCCACCGGGGAGCTGTTTTTT.

The CDR3 loop is CASQRQETQYF. CDR3 DNA: TGCGCAAGTCAACGCCAAGAGACCCAGTACTTC. The chain joins TRBV5-1 to TRBJ2-5; D not certain. The CDR3 loop spans 11 amino acids. Germline V gene data show CDR1 as SGHRS and CDR2 as YFSETQ.

Worth noting for this clone: The same CDR3 is also encoded by other DNA sequences in this sample. The chain couples TRBV10-3 to TRBJ1-4; D is uncertain. V was pared by 0 bases and J by 7 bases, with 12 bases between. The germline V gene encodes CDR1 ENHRY and CDR2 SYGVKD. The CDR3 totals 15 residues. CDR3 in DNA: TGTGCCATCAGTGAGTCTGGCGGGTTGGGTGAAAAACTGTTTTTT. Amino acid sequence: CAISESGGLGEKLFF.

This chain uses TRBV5-1 with TRBJ2-7; the D is unclear. The CDR3 extends over 14 amino acids. Germline V gene lookup returns CDR1 SGHRS and CDR2 YFSETQ. V was clipped by 3 bases and J by 2 bases, with 12 bases between them. The CDR3 DNA follows: TGCGCCAGCAGCTGGTCAGTAACCACCTACGAGCAGTACTTC. The encoded protein is CASSWSVTTYEQYF.

The chain carries TRBV6-1 and TRBJ2-3; D unclear. CDR1 is MNHNS and CDR2 is SASEGT in the germline V gene. V was shortened by 5 bases and J by 2 bases, with 5 bases between the two germline ends. This CDR3 is 12 amino acids long. The CDR3 region is CASSKDTDTQYF. The DNA for the CDR3 is TGTGCCAGCAGTAAAGACACAGATACGCAGTATTTT.